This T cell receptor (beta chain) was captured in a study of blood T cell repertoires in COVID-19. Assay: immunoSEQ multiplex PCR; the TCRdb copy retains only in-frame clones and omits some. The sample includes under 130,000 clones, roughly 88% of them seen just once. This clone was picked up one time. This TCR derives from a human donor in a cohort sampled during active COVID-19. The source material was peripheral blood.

The CDR3 nucleotides are TGTGCCAGCAGTTTTCAGGTGGGGCGAACCGATTACGAGCAGTACTTC. As protein: CASSFQVGRTDYEQYF. V usage is TRBV28 and J usage is TRBJ2-7; D may be TRBD1 (5 bases). CDR1 MDHEN and CDR2 SYDVKM come from the germline V gene. Trimming left V 3 bases short and J 4 bases short, with 19 bases between. CDR3 size: 16 residues.